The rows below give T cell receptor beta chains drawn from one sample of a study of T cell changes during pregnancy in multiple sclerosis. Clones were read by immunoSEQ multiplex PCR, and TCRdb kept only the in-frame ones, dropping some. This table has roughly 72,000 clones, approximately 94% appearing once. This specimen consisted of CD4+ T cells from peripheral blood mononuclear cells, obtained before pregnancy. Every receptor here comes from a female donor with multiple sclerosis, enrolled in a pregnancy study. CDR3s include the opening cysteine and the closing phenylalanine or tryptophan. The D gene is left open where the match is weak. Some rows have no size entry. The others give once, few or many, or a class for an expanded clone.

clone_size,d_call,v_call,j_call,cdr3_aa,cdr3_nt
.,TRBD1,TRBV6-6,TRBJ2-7,CASSYGQGGNEQYF,TGTGCCAGCAGTTACGGACAGGGTGGGAACGAGCAGTACTTC
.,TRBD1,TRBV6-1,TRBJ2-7,CASRGQGGKYEQYF,TGTGCCAGCAGGGGACAGGGGGGCAAATACGAGCAGTACTTC
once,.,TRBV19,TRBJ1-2,CASSVQGPAFYGYTF,TGTGCCAGTAGTGTACAGGGCCCGGCCTTTTATGGCTACACCTTC
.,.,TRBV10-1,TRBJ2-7,CASSEGPHIEQYF,TGCGCCAGCAGTGAGGGGCCCCACATCGAGCAGTACTTC
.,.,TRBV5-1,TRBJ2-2,CASSLGAGELFF,TGCGCCAGCAGCTTGGGCGCCGGGGAGCTGTTTTTT
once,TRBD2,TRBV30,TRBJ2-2,CAWSVRLGLAGDTGELFF,TGTGCCTGGAGTGTACGTCTGGGACTAGCGGGGGACACCGGGGAGCTGTTTTTT
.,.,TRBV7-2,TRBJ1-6,CASSLGPSYNSPLHF,TGTGCCAGCAGCTTGGGGCCATCCTATAATTCACCCCTCCACTTT
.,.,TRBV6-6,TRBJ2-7,CASSDGTFRYEQYF,TGTGCCAGCAGTGACGGGACATTCCGATACGAGCAGTACTTC
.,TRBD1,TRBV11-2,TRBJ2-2,CASTRDRGNTGELFF,TGTGCCAGCACGAGAGACAGGGGTAACACCGGGGAGCTGTTTTTT
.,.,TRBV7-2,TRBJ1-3,CASSTFGAPIYF,TGTGCCAGCAGCACCTTCGGAGCCCCCATATATTTT
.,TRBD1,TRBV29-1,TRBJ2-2,CSAFRTGGGTGELFF,TGCAGCGCCTTTAGGACAGGGGGAGGTACCGGGGAGCTGTTTTTT
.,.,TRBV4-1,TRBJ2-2,CASSHAHSEVRELFF,TGCGCCAGCAGCCACGCTCACTCCGAGGTCCGGGAGCTGTTTTTT
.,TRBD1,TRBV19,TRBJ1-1,CASSEGATTEAFF,TGTGCCAGTAGTGAGGGGGCAACCACTGAAGCTTTCTTT
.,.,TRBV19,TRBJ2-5,CASSQFPGTQYF,TGTGCCAGTAGTCAGTTCCCGGGGACCCAGTACTTC
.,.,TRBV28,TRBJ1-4,CASSLQQGGHEKLFF,TGTGCCAGCAGTCTGCAACAGGGCGGACATGAAAAACTGTTTTTT
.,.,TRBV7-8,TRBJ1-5,CASSFRQTNQPQHF,TGTGCCAGCAGCTTTCGACAAACCAATCAGCCCCAGCATTTT
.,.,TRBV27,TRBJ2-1,CASSLSKLGSSYNEQFF,TGTGCCAGCAGTTTATCGAAGCTGGGGAGCTCCTACAATGAGCAGTTCTTC
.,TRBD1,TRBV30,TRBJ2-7,CAAGQGAAEQYF,TGTGCCGCGGGACAGGGGGCGGCCGAGCAGTACTTC
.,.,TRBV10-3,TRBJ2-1,CAISTTGTSGFF,TGTGCCATCAGTACGACCGGGACATCAGGTTTCTTC
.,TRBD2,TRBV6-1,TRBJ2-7,CASSDGGGRYEQYF,TGTGCCAGCAGTGACGGGGGAGGGCGCTACGAGCAGTACTTC
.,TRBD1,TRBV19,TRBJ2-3,CASSPGQATDTQYF,TGTGCCAGTAGTCCGGGACAGGCCACAGATACGCAGTATTTT
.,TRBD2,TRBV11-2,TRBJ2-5,CASSLGGGGEVETQYF,TGTGCCAGCAGCTTAGGTGGGGGGGGAGAGGTAGAGACCCAGTACTTC
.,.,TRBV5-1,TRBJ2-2,CASSLVSANTGELFF,TGCGCCAGCAGCTTGGTTTCCGCGAACACCGGGGAGCTGTTTTTT
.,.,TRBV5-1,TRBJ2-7,CASSLDPPAGINSYEQYF,TGCGCCAGCAGCTTGGACCCTCCGGCGGGGATTAATTCCTACGAGCAGTACTTC
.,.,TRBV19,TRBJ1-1,CASSTVAGGTEAFF,TGTGCCAGTAGTACGGTGGCGGGGGGCACTGAAGCTTTCTTT
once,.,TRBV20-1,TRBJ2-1,CSAGLADEQFF,TGCAGTGCTGGTCTAGCAGATGAGCAGTTCTTC
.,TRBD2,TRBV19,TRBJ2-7,CASSPTSGRSSYEQYF,TGTGCCAGTAGTCCAACTAGCGGGAGGTCCTCCTACGAGCAGTACTTC
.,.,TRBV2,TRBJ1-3,CASSLQIRGSGNTIYF,TGTGCCAGCAGCCTCCAGATCAGGGGTTCAGGAAACACCATATATTTT
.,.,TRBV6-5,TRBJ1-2,CASSLLGGHYGYTF,TGTGCCAGCAGCCTACTGGGGGGTCACTATGGCTACACCTTC
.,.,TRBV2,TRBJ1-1,CASSEFGVGRSMNTEAFF,TGTGCCAGCAGTGAATTCGGTGTGGGCAGGTCCATGAACACTGAAGCTTTCTTT
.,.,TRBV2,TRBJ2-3,CASDAGRSYTDTQYF,TGTGCCAGCGATGCGGGGCGCAGTTACACAGATACGCAGTATTTT
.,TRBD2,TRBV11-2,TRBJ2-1,CASSPTILAGGVNEQFF,TGTGCCAGCAGCCCAACTATTCTAGCGGGGGGAGTAAATGAGCAGTTCTTC
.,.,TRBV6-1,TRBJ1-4,CASSDDRKLFF,TGTGCCAGCAGTGATGACAGAAAACTGTTTTTT
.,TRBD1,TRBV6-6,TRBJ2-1,CASSPGQGVNEQFF,TGTGCCAGCAGCCCGGGACAGGGTGTAAATGAGCAGTTCTTC
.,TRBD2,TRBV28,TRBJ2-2,CASSSGGAGELFF,TGTGCCAGCAGTTCGGGGGGAGCCGGGGAGCTGTTTTTT
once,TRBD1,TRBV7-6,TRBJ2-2,CASSGTGGYTGELFF,TGTGCCAGTTCCGGGACAGGGGGCTACACCGGGGAGCTGTTTTTT
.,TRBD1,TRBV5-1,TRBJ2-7,CASSIGQVYEQYF,TGCGCCAGCAGCATTGGACAGGTCTACGAGCAGTACTTC
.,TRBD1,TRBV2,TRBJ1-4,CASRTGTGLENEKLFF,TGTGCCAGCAGGACCGGGACAGGGCTTGAAAATGAAAAACTGTTTTTT
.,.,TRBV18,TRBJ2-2,CASSPGGSPATGELFF,TGTGCCAGCTCACCGGGAGGCTCGCCCGCTACCGGGGAGCTGTTTTTT
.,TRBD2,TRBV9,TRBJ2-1,CASSVDPSGVYNEQFF,TGTGCCAGCAGCGTAGATCCTAGCGGGGTCTACAATGAGCAGTTCTTC
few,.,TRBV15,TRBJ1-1,CATSRAAGRMNTEAFF,TGTGCCACCAGCAGAGCTGCAGGGCGAATGAACACTGAAGCTTTCTTT
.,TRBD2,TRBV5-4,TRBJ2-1,CASSQLAGLYNEQFF,TGTGCCAGCAGCCAACTAGCGGGACTGTACAATGAGCAGTTCTTC
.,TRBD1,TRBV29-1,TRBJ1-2,CSVGAGQGDYNYGYTF,TGCAGCGTGGGGGCGGGACAGGGGGATTATAACTATGGCTACACCTTC
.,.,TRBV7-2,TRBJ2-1,CASSSRQFYNEQFF,TGTGCCAGCAGCTCACGACAGTTTTACAATGAGCAGTTCTTC
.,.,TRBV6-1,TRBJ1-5,CASSGGASNQPQHF,TGTGCCAGCAGTGGCGGTGCCAGCAATCAGCCCCAGCATTTT
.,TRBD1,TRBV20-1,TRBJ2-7,CSVGTAYEQYF,TGCAGTGTTGGGACAGCCTACGAGCAGTACTTC